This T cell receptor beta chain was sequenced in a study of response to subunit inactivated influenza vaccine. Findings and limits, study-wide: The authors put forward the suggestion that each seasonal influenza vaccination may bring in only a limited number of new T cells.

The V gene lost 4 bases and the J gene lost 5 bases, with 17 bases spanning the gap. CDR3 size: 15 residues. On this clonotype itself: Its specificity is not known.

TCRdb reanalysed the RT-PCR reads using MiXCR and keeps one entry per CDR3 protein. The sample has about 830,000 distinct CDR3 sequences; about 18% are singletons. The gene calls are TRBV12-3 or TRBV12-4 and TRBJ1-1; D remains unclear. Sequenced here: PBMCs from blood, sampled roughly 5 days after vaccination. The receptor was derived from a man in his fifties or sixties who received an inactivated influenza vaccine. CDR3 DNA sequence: TGTGCCAGCAGTTCCCAATCTATCTGGCGGACTGAAGCTTTCTTT. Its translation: CASSSQSIWRTEAFF.